The next 5 T cell receptor beta chains were all read from a single sample in a study of beta chain features in type 1 diabetes. The isolated RNA, all of it, was reverse transcribed, so expressed TCRB transcripts were what got sequenced. The protocol was immunoSEQ multiplex PCR, while the TCRdb copy is restricted to in-frame clones and leaves out a portion. The sample lists under 350,000 clones, approximately 8.1% occurring once. Sequencing was done on a sample of central memory CD4+ T cells from blood. Receptors were obtained from a woman between 18 and 30 years old in good health.

This clone has more than one count but fewer than ten. The CDR3 DNA sequence: TGCGCCAGCAGCTCAGACAGGGGGCTTGGTGAAAAACTGTTTTTT. Amino acid sequence: CASSSDRGLGEKLFF. V is TRBV5-1 and J is TRBJ1-4; 10 bases line up with TRBD1. V shed 3 bases, J shed 7 bases, and the junction held 6 bases outside the gene matches. Germline V gene data show CDR1 as SGHRS and CDR2 as YFSETQ. There are 15 residues in the CDR3.

This clone was counted many times. The genes are TRBV4-3 and TRBJ2-6, with D perhaps matching TRBD1 (5 bases). Germline V gene lookup returns CDR1 LGHNA and CDR2 YSLEER. The CDR3 contains 19 residues. The V and J ends lost 0 bases and 6 bases respectively, with 21 bases between them. In nucleotides, the CDR3 is TGCGCCAGCAGCCAAGATTACGGCAGGGCCCTGGTTCAGGCCAACGTCCTGACTTTC. It translates to CASSQDYGRALVQANVLTF.

This chain connects TRBV11-3 to TRBJ2-7; D is possibly TRBD2 (6 bases). V lost 4 bases and J 1 base, leaving 14 bases between the germline ends. Per germline, CDR1 SGHNT and CDR2 YENEEA. The CDR3 has 15 amino acids. DNA for the CDR3: TGTGCCAGCAGCTCGTGGGACTCCCATTCCTACGAGCAGTACTTC. Amino acids: CASSSWDSHSYEQYF. The whole variable domain, remainder taken from reference TRBV11-3 and TRBJ2-7, is EAGVVQSPRYKIIEKKQPVAFWCNPISGHNTLYWYLQNLGQGPELLIRYENEEAVDDSQLPKDRFSAERLKGVDSTLKIQPAELGDSAVYLCASSSWDSHSYEQYFGPGTRLTVT.

This clone came up a few times. This sequence joins TRBV7-9 and TRBJ1-1; 7 nucleotides match TRBD1. J lost 5 bases, V lost 2 bases, and 11 bases had no gene match. In germline, CDR1 is SEHNR, CDR2 FQNEAQ (reference sequence). CDR3 length: 16 amino acids. The CDR3 nucleotides are TGTGCCAGCAGCTTATCCCCTTGGCAGGGGGTAACTGAAGCTTTCTTT. Its protein is CASSLSPWQGVTEAFF. Combining the CDR3 with reference TRBV7-9 and TRBJ1-1 gives the whole variable domain DTGVSQNPRHKITKRGQNVTFRCDPISEHNRLYWYRQTLGQGPEFLTYFQNEAQLEKSRLLSDRFSAERPKGSFSTLEIQRTEQGDSAMYLCASSLSPWQGVTEAFFGQGTRLTVV.

This clone occurred a few times. The rearrangement uses TRBV11-1 and TRBJ2-3; 8 nucleotides line up with TRBD1. V lost 5 bases, J lost 0 bases, and 7 bases stayed unmatched. Germline V lookup: CDR1 SGHAT, CDR2 FQDESV (reference sequence). The CDR3 length is 16 residues. The CDR3 coding sequence is TGTGCCAGCAGCAAGGGACAGGACCTTAGCACAGATACGCAGTATTTT. Translating gives CASSKGQDLSTDTQYF.